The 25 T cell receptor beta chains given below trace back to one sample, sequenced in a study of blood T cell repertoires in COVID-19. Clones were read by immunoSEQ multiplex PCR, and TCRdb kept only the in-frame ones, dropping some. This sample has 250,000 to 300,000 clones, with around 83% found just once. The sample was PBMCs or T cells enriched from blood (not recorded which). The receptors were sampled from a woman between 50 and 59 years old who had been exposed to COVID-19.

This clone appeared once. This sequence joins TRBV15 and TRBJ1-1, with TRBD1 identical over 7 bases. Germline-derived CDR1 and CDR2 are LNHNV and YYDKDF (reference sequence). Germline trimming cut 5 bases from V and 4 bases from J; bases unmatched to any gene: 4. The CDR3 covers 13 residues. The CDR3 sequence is CATSVRGITEAFF. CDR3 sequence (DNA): TGTGCCACCAGCGTCAGGGGGATCACTGAAGCTTTCTTT.

The CDR3 reads CAWGSGGYFHEQYF. The CDR3 bases are TGTGCCTGGGGTAGCGGGGGCTACTTCCACGAGCAGTACTTC. V and J are TRBV30 and TRBJ2-7, with TRBD2 identical over 9 bases. The CDR3 is 14 amino acids. Germline-derived CDR1 and CDR2 are GTSNPN and SVGIG (reference sequence). Unmatched junction bases numbered 10, after V lost 5 bases and J lost 5 bases.

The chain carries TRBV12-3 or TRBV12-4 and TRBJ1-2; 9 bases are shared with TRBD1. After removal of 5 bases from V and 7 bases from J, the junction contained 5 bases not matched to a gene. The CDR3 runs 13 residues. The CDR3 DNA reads TGTGCCAGCAGTCGACAGGGGGATAGTGGCTACACCTTC. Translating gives CASSRQGDSGYTF.

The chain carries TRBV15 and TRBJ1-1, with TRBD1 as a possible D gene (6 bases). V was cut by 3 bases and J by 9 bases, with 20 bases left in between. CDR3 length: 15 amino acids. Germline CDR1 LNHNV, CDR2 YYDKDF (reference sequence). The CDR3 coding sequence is TGTGCCACCAGCAGCCAACAAAAGGGGGATCGGAAAGCTTTCTTT. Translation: CATSSQQKGDRKAFF.

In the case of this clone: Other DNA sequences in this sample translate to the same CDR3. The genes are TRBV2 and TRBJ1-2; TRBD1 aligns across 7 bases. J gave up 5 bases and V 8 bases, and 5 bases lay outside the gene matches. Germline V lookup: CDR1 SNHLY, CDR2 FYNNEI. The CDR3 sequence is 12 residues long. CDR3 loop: CASVQGDYGYTF. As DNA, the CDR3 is TGTGCCAGCGTGCAGGGGGATTATGGCTACACCTTC.

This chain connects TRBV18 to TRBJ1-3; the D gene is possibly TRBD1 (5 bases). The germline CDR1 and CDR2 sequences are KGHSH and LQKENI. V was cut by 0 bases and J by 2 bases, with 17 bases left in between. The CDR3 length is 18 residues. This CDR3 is CASSPPAQRWGAGNTIYF. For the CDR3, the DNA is TGTGCCAGCTCACCACCGGCGCAAAGATGGGGGGCTGGAAACACCATATATTTT.

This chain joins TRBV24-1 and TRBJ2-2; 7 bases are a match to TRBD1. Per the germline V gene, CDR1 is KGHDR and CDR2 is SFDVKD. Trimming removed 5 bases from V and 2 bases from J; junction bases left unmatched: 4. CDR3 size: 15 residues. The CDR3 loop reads CATSATGPNTGELFF. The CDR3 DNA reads TGTGCCACCAGTGCGACAGGGCCAAACACCGGGGAGCTGTTTTTT.

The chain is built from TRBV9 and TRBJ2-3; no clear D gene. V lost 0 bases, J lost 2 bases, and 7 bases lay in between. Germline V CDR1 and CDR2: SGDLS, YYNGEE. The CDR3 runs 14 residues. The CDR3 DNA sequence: TGTGCCAGCAGCGTAGATCGGTACACAGATACGCAGTATTTT. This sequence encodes CASSVDRYTDTQYF.

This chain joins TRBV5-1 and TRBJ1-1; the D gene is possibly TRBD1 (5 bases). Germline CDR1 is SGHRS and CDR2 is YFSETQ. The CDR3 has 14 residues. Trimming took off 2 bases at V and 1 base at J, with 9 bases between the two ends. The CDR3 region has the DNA TGCGCCAGCAGCTTTAGACAGACGAACACTGAAGCTTTCTTT. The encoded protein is CASSFRQTNTEAFF.

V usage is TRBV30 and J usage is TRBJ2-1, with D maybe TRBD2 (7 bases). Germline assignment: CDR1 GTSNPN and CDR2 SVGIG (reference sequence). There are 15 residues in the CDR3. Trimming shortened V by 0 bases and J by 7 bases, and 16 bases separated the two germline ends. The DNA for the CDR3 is TGTGCCTGGAGTGTATGGGGGGGCGGCGGGAATGAGCAGTTCTTC. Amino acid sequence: CAWSVWGGGGNEQFF.

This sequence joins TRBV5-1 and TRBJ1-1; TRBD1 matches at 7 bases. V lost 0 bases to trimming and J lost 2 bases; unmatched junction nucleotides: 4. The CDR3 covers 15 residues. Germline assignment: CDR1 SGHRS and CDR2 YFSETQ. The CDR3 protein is CASSLGTGRNTEAFF. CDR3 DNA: TGCGCCAGCAGCTTGGGGACAGGTAGAAACACTGAAGCTTTCTTT.

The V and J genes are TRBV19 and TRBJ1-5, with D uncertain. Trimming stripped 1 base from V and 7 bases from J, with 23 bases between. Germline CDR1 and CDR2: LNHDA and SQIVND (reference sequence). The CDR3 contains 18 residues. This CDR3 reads CASSIARTAAILGQPQHF. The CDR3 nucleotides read TGTGCCAGTAGTATAGCACGAACCGCCGCTATACTCGGGCAGCCCCAGCATTTT.

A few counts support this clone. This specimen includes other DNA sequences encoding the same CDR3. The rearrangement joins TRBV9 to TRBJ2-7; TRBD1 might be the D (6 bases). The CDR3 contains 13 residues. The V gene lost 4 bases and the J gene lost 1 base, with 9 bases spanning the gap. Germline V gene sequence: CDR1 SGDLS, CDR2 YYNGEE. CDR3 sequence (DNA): TGTGCCAGCAGCCCTGGGACATCCTACGAGCAGTACTTC. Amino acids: CASSPGTSYEQYF.

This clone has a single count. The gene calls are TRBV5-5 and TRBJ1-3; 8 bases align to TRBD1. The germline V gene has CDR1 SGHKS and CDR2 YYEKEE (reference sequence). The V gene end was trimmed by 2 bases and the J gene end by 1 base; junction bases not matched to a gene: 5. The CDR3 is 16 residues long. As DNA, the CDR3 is TGTGCCAGCAGCTTACCCAGGACAGGGTCTGGAAACACCATATATTTT. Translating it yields CASSLPRTGSGNTIYF.

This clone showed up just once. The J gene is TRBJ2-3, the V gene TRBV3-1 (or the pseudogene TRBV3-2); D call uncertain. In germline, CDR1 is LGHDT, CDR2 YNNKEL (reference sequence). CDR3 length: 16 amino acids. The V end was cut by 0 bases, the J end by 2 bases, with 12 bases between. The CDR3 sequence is CASSQECGYNTDTQYF. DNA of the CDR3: TGTGCCAGCAGCCAAGAGTGCGGCTATAACACAGATACGCAGTATTTT.

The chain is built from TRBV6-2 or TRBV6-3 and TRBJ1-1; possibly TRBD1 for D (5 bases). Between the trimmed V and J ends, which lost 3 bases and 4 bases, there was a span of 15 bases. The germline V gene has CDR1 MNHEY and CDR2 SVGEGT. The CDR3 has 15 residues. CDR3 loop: CASSYPIQALTEAFF. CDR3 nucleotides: TGTGCCAGCAGTTATCCGATACAGGCCCTCACTGAAGCTTTCTTT.

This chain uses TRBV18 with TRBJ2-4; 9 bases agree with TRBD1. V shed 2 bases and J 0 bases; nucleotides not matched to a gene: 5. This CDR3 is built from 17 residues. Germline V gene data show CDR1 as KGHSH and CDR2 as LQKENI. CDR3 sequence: CASSPGTGTLAKNIQYF. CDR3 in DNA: TGTGCCAGCTCACCAGGGACAGGGACCCTAGCCAAAAACATTCAGTACTTC.

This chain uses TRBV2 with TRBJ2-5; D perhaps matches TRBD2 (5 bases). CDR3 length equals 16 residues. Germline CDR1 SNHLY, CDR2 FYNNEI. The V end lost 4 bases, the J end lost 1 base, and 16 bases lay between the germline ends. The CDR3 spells CASSGRRPYFQETQYF. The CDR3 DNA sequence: TGTGCCAGCAGTGGAAGGAGGCCGTACTTCCAAGAGACCCAGTACTTC.

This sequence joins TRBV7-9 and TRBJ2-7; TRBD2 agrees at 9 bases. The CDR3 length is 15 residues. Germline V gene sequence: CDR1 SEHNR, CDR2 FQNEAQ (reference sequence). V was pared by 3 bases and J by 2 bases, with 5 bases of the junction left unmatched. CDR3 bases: TGTGCCAGCAGCTTTGCTAGCGGGGCAGCCTACGAGCAGTACTTC. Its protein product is CASSFASGAAYEQYF. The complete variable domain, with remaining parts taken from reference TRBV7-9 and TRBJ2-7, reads DTGVSQNPRHKITKRGQNVTFRCDPISEHNRLYWYRQTLGQGPEFLTYFQNEAQLEKSRLLSDRFSAERPKGSFSTLEIQRTEQGDSAMYLCASSFASGAAYEQYFGPGTRLTVT.

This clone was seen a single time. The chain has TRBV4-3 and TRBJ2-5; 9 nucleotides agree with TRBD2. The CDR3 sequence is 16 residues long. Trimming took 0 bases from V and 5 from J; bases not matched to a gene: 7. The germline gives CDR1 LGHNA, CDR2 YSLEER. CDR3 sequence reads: CASSQDGRGGLETQYF. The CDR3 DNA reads TGCGCCAGCAGCCAAGATGGGCGGGGGGGCCTTGAGACCCAGTACTTC.

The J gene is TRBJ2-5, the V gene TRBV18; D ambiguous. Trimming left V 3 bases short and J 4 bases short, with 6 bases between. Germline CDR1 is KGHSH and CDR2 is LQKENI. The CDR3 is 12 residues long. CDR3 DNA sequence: TGTGCCAGCTCACCCGGTGGAGAGACCCAGTACTTC. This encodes CASSPGGETQYF.

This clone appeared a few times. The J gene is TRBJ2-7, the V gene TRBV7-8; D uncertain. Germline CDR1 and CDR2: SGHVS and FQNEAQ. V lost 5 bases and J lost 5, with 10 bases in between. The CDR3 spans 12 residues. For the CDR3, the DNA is TGTGCCAGCAGCAATTCCCCGGACGAGCAGTACTTC. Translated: CASSNSPDEQYF.

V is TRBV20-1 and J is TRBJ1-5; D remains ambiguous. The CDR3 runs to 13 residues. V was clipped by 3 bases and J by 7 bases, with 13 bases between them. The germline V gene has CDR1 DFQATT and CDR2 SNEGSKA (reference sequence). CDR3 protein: CSASDNLRQPQHF. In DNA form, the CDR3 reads TGCAGTGCTAGTGATAATCTGAGGCAGCCCCAGCATTTT.

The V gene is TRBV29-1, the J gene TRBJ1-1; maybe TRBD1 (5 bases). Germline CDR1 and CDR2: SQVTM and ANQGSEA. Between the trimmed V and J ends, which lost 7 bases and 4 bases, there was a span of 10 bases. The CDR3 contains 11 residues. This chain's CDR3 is CSGSGSTEAFF. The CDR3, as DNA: TGCAGCGGATCAGGGTCCACTGAAGCTTTCTTT.

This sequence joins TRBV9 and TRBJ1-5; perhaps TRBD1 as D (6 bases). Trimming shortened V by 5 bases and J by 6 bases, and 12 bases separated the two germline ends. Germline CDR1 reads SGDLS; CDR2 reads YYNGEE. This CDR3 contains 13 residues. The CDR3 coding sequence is TGTGCCAGCAGTTTACAGGGTCTTCAGCCCCAGCATTTT. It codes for CASSLQGLQPQHF.